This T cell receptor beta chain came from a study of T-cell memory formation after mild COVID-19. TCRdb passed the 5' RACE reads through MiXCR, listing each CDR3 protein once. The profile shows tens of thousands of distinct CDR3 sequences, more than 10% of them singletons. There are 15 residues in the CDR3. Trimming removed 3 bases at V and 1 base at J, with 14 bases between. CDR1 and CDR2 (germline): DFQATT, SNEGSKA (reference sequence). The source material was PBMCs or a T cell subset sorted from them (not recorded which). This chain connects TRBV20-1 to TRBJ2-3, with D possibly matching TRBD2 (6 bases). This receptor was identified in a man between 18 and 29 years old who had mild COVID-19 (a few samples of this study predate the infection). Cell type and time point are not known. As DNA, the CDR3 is TGCAGTGCTAGTCGACGGGAGCAAGGCACAGATACGCAGTATTTT. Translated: CSASRREQGTDTQYF.